These 2 T cell receptor beta chains were all obtained from the same sample, sequenced in a study of monozygotic twins with inflammatory bowel disease. TCRdb reanalyzed the 5' RACE reads and collapses them to one entry per CDR3 protein, without DNA. Its listing shows over 90,000 distinct CDR3 sequences. Sequenced sample: blood. The receptor source for this set is a human donor with ulcerative colitis or Crohn's disease, or a healthy co-twin of an affected twin (not recorded which).

This chain joins TRBV6-4 and TRBJ1-5; TCRdb returns TRBD1, unconfirmable since there is no DNA. Germline CDR1 reads MRHNA; CDR2 reads SNTAGT. CDR3 length equals 14 residues. The chain's CDR3 is CASSDRGSNQPQHF.

The chain has TRBV19 and TRBJ2-7. Per the germline V gene, CDR1 is LNHDA and CDR2 is SQIVND (reference sequence). The length of the CDR3 is 13 residues. CDR3 residues: CASSMDSSVEQYF.